The 21 T cell receptor beta chains below were found in one sample sequenced in a study of blood T cell repertoires in COVID-19. Data came from immunoSEQ multiplex PCR; TCRdb stores just in-frame clones and leaves some out. The table shows about 150,000 clones, with 70% to 90% occurring only once. Sequencing input: peripheral blood. The receptors were sampled from a man aged 55 to 70 with COVID-19, enrolled during active disease.

In nucleotides, the CDR3 is TGTGCCAGTAGTTTGCAGGGGATGGAAAAACTGTTTTTT. It codes for CASSLQGMEKLFF. The gene calls are TRBV19 and TRBJ1-4; a possible D gene is TRBD1 (6 bases). Trimming left V 5 bases short and J 8 bases short, with 12 bases between. The CDR3 sequence is 13 residues long. Germline V gene lookup returns CDR1 LNHDA and CDR2 SQIVND (reference sequence).

The J gene is TRBJ1-5, the V gene TRBV10-3; 10 bases are shared with TRBD1. Germline loops: CDR1 ENHRY, CDR2 SYGVKD. This CDR3 has 15 amino acids. Unmatched junction bases numbered 5, after V lost 6 bases and J lost 3 bases. The CDR3 spells CAISSGQGNNQPQHF. The CDR3 DNA follows: TGTGCCATCAGCTCGGGACAGGGGAACAATCAGCCCCAGCATTTT.

This clone was observed a handful of times. V usage is TRBV19 and J usage is TRBJ2-1; D is perhaps TRBD2 (6 bases). Trimming cost V 10 bases and J 5 bases, with 18 bases left between them. The V gene's germline CDR1 is LNHDA and CDR2 SQIVND (reference sequence). The CDR3 is made up of 14 amino acids. For the CDR3, the DNA is TGTGCCACCAAACGCCGGGGAGGTGACAATGAGCAGTTCTTC. Amino acids: CATKRRGGDNEQFF.

This chain uses TRBV24-1 with TRBJ1-3; 7 nucleotides align to TRBD1. V lost 1 base to trimming and J lost 0 bases; unmatched junction nucleotides: 17. The CDR3 loop spans 21 amino acids. Germline CDR1 KGHDR, CDR2 SFDVKD. The CDR3 reads CATSDLSTSHGTESSGNTIYF. In nucleotides, the CDR3 is TGTGCCACCAGTGATTTATCTACTTCTCATGGGACAGAGAGCTCTGGAAACACCATATATTTT.

The chain has TRBV28 and TRBJ1-1; 8 bases line up with TRBD1. CDR1 MDHEN and CDR2 SYDVKM come from the germline V gene. The V gene end was trimmed by 6 bases and the J gene end by 3 bases; junction bases not matched to a gene: 6. The CDR3 totals 14 residues. The CDR3: CASSSAGGHTEAFF. The CDR3 DNA reads TGTGCCAGCAGCTCCGCAGGGGGCCACACTGAAGCTTTCTTT.

The chain couples TRBV29-1 to TRBJ1-5; D remains unclear. This CDR3 region has 13 residues. V gave up 4 bases and J gave up 4 bases, with 11 bases separating them. In germline, CDR1 is SQVTM, CDR2 ANQGSEA. CDR3 loop: CSVAATGNQPQHF. CDR3 sequence (DNA): TGCAGCGTTGCCGCCACGGGGAATCAGCCCCAGCATTTT. The variable domain in full, with the rest retrieved from reference TRBV29-1 and TRBJ1-5, is SAVISQKPSRDICQRGTSLTIQCQVDSQVTMMFWYRQQPGQSLTLIATANQGSEATYESGFVIDKFPISRPNLTFSTLTVSNMSPEDSSIYLCSVAATGNQPQHFGDGTRLSIL.

This rearrangement joins TRBV6-5 to TRBJ2-7; 14 positions agree with TRBD2. Germline lookup yields CDR1 MNHEY and CDR2 SVGAGI. The CDR3 length is 15 residues. Trimming removed 5 bases from V and 7 bases from J; junction bases left unmatched: 7. In DNA form, the CDR3 reads TGTGCCAGCAGTCCCTGGACTAGCGGGAGGTGGGAGCAGTACTTC. It encodes CASSPWTSGRWEQYF.

The V gene is TRBV7-2, the J gene TRBJ1-5, with 7 bases aligning to TRBD1. J lost 1 base, V lost 3 bases, and 3 bases had no gene match. Per the germline V gene, CDR1 is SGHTA and CDR2 is FQGNSA. The CDR3 spans 15 residues. The CDR3 nucleotides read TGTGCCAGCAGCTTGGCACAGGGGAGCAATCAGCCCCAGCATTTT. As protein: CASSLAQGSNQPQHF.

The chain uses TRBV12-3 or TRBV12-4 and TRBJ1-1, with 7 positions matching TRBD1. Germline trimming cut 7 bases from V and 4 bases from J; bases unmatched to any gene: 6. This CDR3 has 13 residues. CDR3 sequence reads: CASTATGSTEAFF. DNA of the CDR3: TGTGCCAGCACCGCGACAGGGAGCACTGAAGCTTTCTTT.

This clone was seen only once. The chain has TRBV7-9 and TRBJ2-5; TRBD2 matches at 8 bases. The CDR3 consists of 15 residues. With 3 bases clipped from V and 2 bases from J, the junction kept 5 bases outside the gene matches. Germline CDR1 and CDR2: SEHNR and FQNEAQ (reference sequence). The CDR3 DNA follows: TGTGCCAGCAGCTTCCCGGCGGGAGGTCAAGAGACCCAGTACTTC. It specifies CASSFPAGGQETQYF.

The chain links TRBV19 to TRBJ1-5, with 10 bases identical to TRBD1. V shed 6 bases and J 7 bases; nucleotides not matched to a gene: 9. This CDR3 is built from 15 residues. From germline, CDR1 is LNHDA and CDR2 SQIVND (reference sequence). The CDR3 sequence is CASSPEGQGRQPQHF. CDR3 DNA sequence: TGTGCCAGTAGCCCTGAGGGACAGGGGAGACAGCCCCAGCATTTT.

V usage is TRBV4-3 and J usage is TRBJ2-3; 8 nucleotides line up with TRBD1. The CDR3 loop spans 15 amino acids. Germline CDR1 LGHNA, CDR2 YSLEER. After removal of 3 bases from V and 5 bases from J, the junction contained 7 bases not matched to a gene. The DNA for the CDR3 is TGCGCCAGCAGCCAGGAGGGACAGGATATAGATACGCAGTATTTT. Its protein product is CASSQEGQDIDTQYF.

This chain connects TRBV6-5 to TRBJ1-2; 7 nucleotides line up with TRBD1. This CDR3 spans 14 amino acids. Germline-derived CDR1 and CDR2 are MNHEY and SVGAGI. The ends lost 7 bases at V and 8 bases at J; junction bases unmatched: 13. CDR3 sequence reads: CASTREGRGEGYTF. In DNA form, the CDR3 reads TGTGCCAGCACCAGAGAGGGCAGGGGGGAAGGCTACACCTTC.

The rearrangement joins TRBV6-5 to TRBJ1-2, with a tentative D call TRBD1 (5 bases). Germline V gene lookup returns CDR1 MNHEY and CDR2 SVGAGI. V was shortened by 2 bases and J by 4 bases, with 8 bases between the two germline ends. This CDR3 spans 13 amino acids. The CDR3 region has the DNA TGTGCCAGCAGTTACGGACAAAGCTATGGCTACACCTTC. Its protein product is CASSYGQSYGYTF.

This chain uses TRBV7-2 with TRBJ1-4, with 9 nucleotides matching TRBD1. The germline CDR1 and CDR2 sequences are SGHTA and FQGNSA. The CDR3 contains 15 residues. V lost 3 bases and J lost 6; bases outside the gene matches: 5. The chain's CDR3 is CASSFNRGRYEKLFF. In DNA form, the CDR3 reads TGTGCCAGCAGCTTCAACAGGGGGCGATATGAAAAACTGTTTTTT.

This rearrangement joins TRBV5-6 to TRBJ2-1; tentatively, D is TRBD1 (6 bases). Germline lookup yields CDR1 SGHDT and CDR2 YYEEEE. The CDR3 sequence is 16 residues long. V lost 0 bases and J 3 bases, leaving 13 bases between the germline ends. CDR3 amino acids: CASSLGGQQNYNEQFF. CDR3 sequence (DNA): TGTGCCAGCAGCTTGGGAGGACAGCAAAACTACAATGAGCAGTTCTTC.

The rearrangement links TRBV5-1 to TRBJ1-1; 9 bases align to TRBD1. V lost 4 bases and J lost 2; bases outside the gene matches: 9. CDR1 is SGHRS, CDR2 YFSETQ, per germline. This CDR3 region has 16 residues. The CDR3 DNA sequence: TGCGCCAGCAGCCGTACAGGGGGCGGCATTAACACTGAAGCTTTCTTT. As protein: CASSRTGGGINTEAFF.

The chain is built from TRBV13 and TRBJ2-7; 8 nucleotides align to TRBD1. V lost 5 bases, J lost 6 bases, and 12 bases stayed unmatched. This CDR3 is 15 amino acids long. Germline V CDR1 and CDR2: PRHDT, FYEKMQ (reference sequence). The CDR3 nucleotides are TGTGCCAGCAGCGAACTGGGACAGGTCGATGGCGAGCAGTACTTC. Translation: CASSELGQVDGEQYF.

CDR3 sequence reads: CASSASTGIVNQPQHF. The CDR3 coding sequence is TGTGCCAGCAGCGCCTCGACAGGGATCGTCAATCAGCCCCAGCATTTT. The V call is TRBV7-2, the J call TRBJ1-5; 7 bases are a match to TRBD1. The V and J ends lost 5 bases and 3 bases, in that order; junction bases with no gene match: 10. Germline CDR1 is SGHTA and CDR2 is FQGNSA. The CDR3 contains 16 residues.

CDR3 residues: CASSQLTGQYNEQFF. The CDR3 region has the DNA TGTGCCAGCAGCCAGTTAACGGGACAATACAATGAGCAGTTCTTC. This chain uses TRBV4-2 with TRBJ2-1; possibly TRBD1 for D (6 bases). The CDR3 totals 15 residues. The ends were cut back, 3 bases at V and 4 bases at J, with 13 bases in the middle. Germline V gene data show CDR1 as LGHNA and CDR2 as YNFKEQ.

V gene TRBV11-2 combines with J gene TRBJ2-6; D gene uncertain. The germline V gene has CDR1 SGHAT and CDR2 FQNNGV. The V gene lost 6 bases and the J gene lost 0 bases, with 12 bases spanning the gap. This CDR3 is built from 16 residues. CDR3 in DNA: TGTGCCAGCAGTCGGTCGGGTGCCTCTGGGGCCAACGTCCTGACTTTC. Encoded protein: CASSRSGASGANVLTF. The whole variable domain, remainder taken from reference TRBV11-2 and TRBJ2-6, is EAGVAQSPRYKIIEKRQSVAFWCNPISGHATLYWYQQILGQGPKLLIQFQNNGVVDDSQLPKDRFSAERLKGVDSTLKIQPAKLEDSAVYLCASSRSGASGANVLTFGAGSRLTVL.